Listed below are T cell receptor beta chains from one sample, sequenced in a study of shared clonotypes between healthy human individuals. Some clones are missing from TCRdb's copy, which holds only in-frame ones; the method was immunoSEQ multiplex PCR. The sample consists of over 1.4 million clones, around 97% of them appearing once. The sequenced sample was naive CD4+ T cells sorted from blood. These receptors all stem from a man in his thirties or forties in good health. CDR3s include the opening cysteine and the closing phenylalanine or tryptophan. The order of the fields is J gene, clone size, V gene, D gene, CDR3 protein, CDR3 DNA. A D gene is named only where the DNA matches it firmly. Size is stated for part of the rows, as once, few or many counts, or as a class when the clone is expanded.

j_gene: TRBJ1-1
abundance: .
v_gene: TRBV6-1
d_gene: .
CDR3aa: CASSPQGPEAFF
CDR3nt: TGTGCCAGCAGCCCTCAGGGCCCTGAAGCTTTCTTT

j_gene: TRBJ2-7
abundance: .
v_gene: TRBV4-1
d_gene: .
CDR3aa: CASSQTPFVERISSYEQYF
CDR3nt: TGCGCCAGCAGCCAAACCCCCTTCGTTGAGCGGATAAGCTCCTACGAGCAGTACTTC

j_gene: TRBJ2-3
abundance: .
v_gene: TRBV18
d_gene: TRBD2
CDR3aa: CASYTSGRAIGTDTQYF
CDR3nt: TGTGCCAGCTACACTAGCGGGAGGGCCATTGGCACAGATACGCAGTATTTT

j_gene: TRBJ2-7
abundance: once
v_gene: TRBV9
d_gene: .
CDR3aa: CASSPTLTSYEQYF
CDR3nt: TGTGCCAGCAGCCCGACCTTGACCAGCTACGAGCAGTACTTC

j_gene: TRBJ1-3
abundance: .
v_gene: TRBV14
d_gene: TRBD1
CDR3aa: CASSQDPGQGPGNTIYF
CDR3nt: TGTGCCAGCAGCCAAGATCCGGGACAGGGTCCCGGAAACACCATATATTTT

j_gene: TRBJ2-6
abundance: .
v_gene: TRBV6-5
d_gene: .
CDR3aa: CASSYLPLSGANVLTF
CDR3nt: TGTGCCAGCAGTTACCTTCCGCTGTCTGGGGCCAACGTCCTGACTTTC

j_gene: TRBJ2-7
abundance: .
v_gene: TRBV7-8
d_gene: .
CDR3aa: CASSLEWRGDTATYEQYF
CDR3nt: TGTGCCAGCAGCTTAGAATGGAGGGGTGACACGGCAACATACGAGCAGTACTTC

j_gene: TRBJ2-5
abundance: .
v_gene: TRBV5-4
d_gene: .
CDR3aa: CASSERQAETQYF
CDR3nt: TGTGCCAGCAGCGAAAGGCAGGCGGAGACCCAGTACTTC

j_gene: TRBJ2-5
abundance: .
v_gene: TRBV5-5
d_gene: .
CDR3aa: CASSLGLETQYF
CDR3nt: TGTGCCAGCAGCTTGGGTCTTGAGACCCAGTACTTC

j_gene: TRBJ1-2
abundance: .
v_gene: TRBV5-1
d_gene: .
CDR3aa: CASSEVRGYGYTF
CDR3nt: TGCGCCAGCAGCGAAGTCCGGGGCTATGGCTACACCTTC

j_gene: TRBJ2-5
abundance: .
v_gene: TRBV4-3
d_gene: TRBD1
CDR3aa: CASSQAPTGGTETQYF
CDR3nt: TGCGCCAGCAGCCAAGCCCCGACAGGGGGTACAGAGACCCAGTACTTC

j_gene: TRBJ2-7
abundance: .
v_gene: TRBV11-3
d_gene: .
CDR3aa: CASSVRANYEQYF
CDR3nt: TGTGCCAGCAGTGTCAGGGCCAACTACGAGCAGTACTTC

j_gene: TRBJ1-2
abundance: once
v_gene: TRBV7-6
d_gene: .
CDR3aa: CASSLSTGDYGYTF
CDR3nt: TGTGCCAGCAGCTTATCAACGGGGGACTATGGCTACACCTTC

j_gene: TRBJ2-5
abundance: .
v_gene: TRBV7-2
d_gene: .
CDR3aa: CASSLGGTNQETQYF
CDR3nt: TGTGCCAGCAGCTTAGGTGGTACAAACCAAGAGACCCAGTACTTC

j_gene: TRBJ2-7
abundance: .
v_gene: TRBV15
d_gene: TRBD2
CDR3aa: CATSPGRRGTSLSSYEQYF
CDR3nt: TGTGCCACCAGCCCAGGTCGCAGGGGGACTAGCTTAAGCTCCTACGAGCAGTACTTC

j_gene: TRBJ2-1
abundance: .
v_gene: TRBV13
d_gene: TRBD2
CDR3aa: CASSLALRLAGHEQFF
CDR3nt: TGTGCCAGCAGCTTAGCCCTGAGACTAGCCGGTCATGAGCAGTTCTTC

j_gene: TRBJ2-5
abundance: .
v_gene: TRBV5-4
d_gene: .
CDR3aa: CASSFFHGPQETQYF
CDR3nt: TGTGCCAGCAGCTTTTTCCATGGCCCCCAAGAGACCCAGTACTTC

j_gene: TRBJ2-1
abundance: .
v_gene: TRBV25-1
d_gene: TRBD2
CDR3aa: CASSDSMGLAPYNEQFF
CDR3nt: TGTGCCAGCAGTGATAGCATGGGACTAGCCCCCTACAATGAGCAGTTCTTC

j_gene: TRBJ2-3
abundance: .
v_gene: TRBV18
d_gene: .
CDR3aa: CASSPSGRGLGTDTQYF
CDR3nt: TGTGCCAGCTCACCGTCGGGCAGGGGCTTGGGCACAGATACGCAGTATTTT

j_gene: TRBJ1-5
abundance: .
v_gene: TRBV28
d_gene: .
CDR3aa: CASSLLSGQVNQPQHF
CDR3nt: TGTGCCAGCAGTTTACTTTCCGGACAAGTCAATCAGCCCCAGCATTTT

j_gene: TRBJ1-4
abundance: once
v_gene: TRBV7-9
d_gene: .
CDR3aa: CASSLPGLGPAGEKLFF
CDR3nt: TGTGCCAGCAGCTTACCAGGGCTTGGCCCCGCGGGTGAAAAACTGTTTTTT

j_gene: TRBJ2-3
abundance: .
v_gene: TRBV12-5
d_gene: .
CDR3aa: CASGGPGDTQYF
CDR3nt: TGTGCTAGTGGGGGGCCGGGGGATACGCAGTATTTT

j_gene: TRBJ2-7
abundance: .
v_gene: TRBV6-1
d_gene: .
CDR3aa: CASTEGGSSYEQYF
CDR3nt: TGTGCCAGCACCGAGGGGGGTAGCTCCTACGAGCAGTACTTC

j_gene: TRBJ2-7
abundance: .
v_gene: TRBV6-1
d_gene: .
CDR3aa: CASRDLPGPRYEQYF
CDR3nt: TGTGCCAGCCGGGACCTACCGGGACCACGCTACGAGCAGTACTTC

j_gene: TRBJ2-2
abundance: .
v_gene: TRBV27
d_gene: TRBD1
CDR3aa: CASRGQGSTGELFF
CDR3nt: TGTGCCAGCAGAGGACAGGGGAGCACCGGGGAGCTGTTTTTT

j_gene: TRBJ1-1
abundance: .
v_gene: TRBV7-9
d_gene: TRBD1
CDR3aa: CASSLGTGFVGDEAFF
CDR3nt: TGTGCCAGCAGCCTCGGGACAGGGTTTGTTGGGGATGAAGCTTTCTTT

j_gene: TRBJ2-7
abundance: .
v_gene: TRBV5-4
d_gene: TRBD2
CDR3aa: CASSSATSGISYEQYF
CDR3nt: TGTGCCAGCAGCTCGGCGACTAGCGGGATTAGCTACGAGCAGTACTTC

j_gene: TRBJ2-1
abundance: .
v_gene: TRBV11-3
d_gene: TRBD2
CDR3aa: CASSLSGGSGSEQFF
CDR3nt: TGTGCCAGCAGCTTAAGCGGCGGGAGTGGGAGTGAGCAGTTCTTC

j_gene: TRBJ1-5
abundance: .
v_gene: TRBV2
d_gene: .
CDR3aa: CASSEWAGVPQHF
CDR3nt: TGTGCCAGCAGTGAATGGGCAGGTGTGCCCCAGCATTTT

j_gene: TRBJ2-7
abundance: once
v_gene: TRBV6-6
d_gene: .
CDR3aa: CASRTRGRDYEQYF
CDR3nt: TGTGCCTCTCGAACCCGGGGCAGGGACTACGAGCAGTACTTC

j_gene: TRBJ1-3
abundance: .
v_gene: TRBV7-8
d_gene: .
CDR3aa: CASSIRQTGSGNTIYF
CDR3nt: TGTGCCAGCAGCATAAGACAGACCGGCTCTGGAAACACCATATATTTT

j_gene: TRBJ2-1
abundance: .
v_gene: TRBV7-2
d_gene: .
CDR3aa: CASSSSVGAYNEQFF
CDR3nt: TGTGCCAGCAGCTCCTCGGTGGGGGCCTACAATGAGCAGTTCTTC

j_gene: TRBJ2-6
abundance: .
v_gene: TRBV7-6
d_gene: .
CDR3aa: CASSFRSGEDSGANVLTF
CDR3nt: TGTGCCAGCAGCTTTAGGTCAGGGGAAGACTCTGGGGCCAACGTCCTGACTTTC

j_gene: TRBJ1-2
abundance: .
v_gene: TRBV6-6
d_gene: TRBD1
CDR3aa: CASRLQGAGGYTF
CDR3nt: TGTGCCAGCAGGCTCCAGGGGGCGGGTGGCTACACCTTC

j_gene: TRBJ2-5
abundance: .
v_gene: TRBV20-1
d_gene: .
CDR3aa: CSARAGETQYF
CDR3nt: TGCAGTGCTAGAGCAGGGGAGACCCAGTACTTC

j_gene: TRBJ2-7
abundance: .
v_gene: TRBV5-1
d_gene: TRBD1
CDR3aa: CASSLSGTGTYEQYF
CDR3nt: TGCGCCAGCAGCTTATCGGGGACAGGCACCTACGAGCAGTACTTC

j_gene: TRBJ2-7
abundance: .
v_gene: TRBV28
d_gene: .
CDR3aa: CASSFPGTGSYEQYF
CDR3nt: TGTGCCAGCAGTTTCCCCGGCACAGGGTCCTACGAGCAGTACTTC

j_gene: TRBJ1-1
abundance: .
v_gene: TRBV10-1
d_gene: .
CDR3aa: CASSDRLTAEAFF
CDR3nt: TGCGCCAGCAGTGACCGATTAACCGCTGAAGCTTTCTTT

j_gene: TRBJ2-2
abundance: .
v_gene: TRBV11-2
d_gene: TRBD1
CDR3aa: CASSPRQGAIGELFF
CDR3nt: TGTGCCAGCAGCCCAAGACAGGGGGCCATCGGGGAGCTGTTTTTT

j_gene: TRBJ2-5
abundance: once
v_gene: TRBV27
d_gene: .
CDR3aa: CASRGQRETQYF
CDR3nt: TGTGCCAGCAGGGGGCAGAGAGAGACCCAGTACTTC

j_gene: TRBJ1-2
abundance: .
v_gene: TRBV7-2
d_gene: TRBD1
CDR3aa: CASSLDRGPFGYTF
CDR3nt: TGTGCCAGCAGCTTAGACAGGGGCCCTTTCGGCTACACCTTC

j_gene: TRBJ1-5
abundance: once
v_gene: TRBV28
d_gene: .
CDR3aa: CASSFTRSNQPQHF
CDR3nt: TGTGCCAGCAGTTTCACCCGGAGCAATCAGCCCCAGCATTTT

j_gene: TRBJ2-1
abundance: .
v_gene: TRBV5-1
d_gene: TRBD2
CDR3aa: CASSTGLAGYNEQFF
CDR3nt: TGCGCCAGCAGCACGGGACTAGCGGGCTACAATGAGCAGTTCTTC

j_gene: TRBJ2-1
abundance: .
v_gene: TRBV7-8
d_gene: .
CDR3aa: CASSPDGRSRYNEQFF
CDR3nt: TGTGCCAGCAGCCCTGACGGGCGGAGTCGGTACAATGAGCAGTTCTTC

j_gene: TRBJ2-5
abundance: .
v_gene: TRBV7-6
d_gene: TRBD2
CDR3aa: CASSSPTGGLETQYF
CDR3nt: TGTGCCAGCAGCTCCCCTACGGGAGGGCTGGAGACCCAGTACTTC

j_gene: TRBJ2-1
abundance: .
v_gene: TRBV9
d_gene: TRBD2
CDR3aa: CASSQTSGSRNEQFF
CDR3nt: TGTGCCAGCAGCCAGACTAGCGGGAGCCGTAATGAGCAGTTCTTC

j_gene: TRBJ1-4
abundance: once
v_gene: TRBV10-3
d_gene: .
CDR3aa: CAISEQNYNEKLFF
CDR3nt: TGTGCCATCAGTGAGCAGAATTATAATGAAAAACTGTTTTTT

j_gene: TRBJ1-5
abundance: .
v_gene: TRBV5-6
d_gene: .
CDR3aa: CASSSGAGDNQPQHF
CDR3nt: TGTGCCAGCAGTTCCGGTGCAGGGGACAATCAGCCCCAGCATTTT

j_gene: TRBJ2-2
abundance: .
v_gene: TRBV6-4
d_gene: .
CDR3aa: CASSDLVLIAESNTGELFF
CDR3nt: TGTGCCAGCAGTGACCTCGTCCTTATAGCGGAGTCGAACACCGGGGAGCTGTTTTTT

j_gene: TRBJ1-5
abundance: once
v_gene: TRBV10-3
d_gene: .
CDR3aa: CAISDDGSRQPQHF
CDR3nt: TGTGCCATCAGTGATGATGGGAGTCGTCAGCCCCAGCATTTT

j_gene: TRBJ2-1
abundance: .
v_gene: TRBV2
d_gene: .
CDR3aa: CASSGGFPYNEQFF
CDR3nt: TGTGCCAGCAGTGGGGGATTTCCCTACAATGAGCAGTTCTTC

j_gene: TRBJ2-5
abundance: .
v_gene: TRBV5-4
d_gene: .
CDR3aa: CASSRMLSQETQYF
CDR3nt: TGTGCCAGCAGCCGCATGTTAAGTCAAGAGACCCAGTACTTC

j_gene: TRBJ1-1
abundance: .
v_gene: TRBV5-1
d_gene: .
CDR3aa: CASSLRGTEAFF
CDR3nt: TGCGCCAGCAGCTTGCGTGGGACTGAAGCTTTCTTT

j_gene: TRBJ1-4
abundance: .
v_gene: TRBV9
d_gene: .
CDR3aa: CASSVGGQQTNEKLFF
CDR3nt: TGTGCCAGCAGCGTAGGCGGGCAGCAAACTAATGAAAAACTGTTTTTT

j_gene: TRBJ1-2
abundance: .
v_gene: TRBV18
d_gene: TRBD1
CDR3aa: CASSPGTDSNGYTF
CDR3nt: TGTGCCAGCTCACCAGGGACAGATTCGAATGGCTACACCTTC

j_gene: TRBJ2-7
abundance: .
v_gene: TRBV10-1
d_gene: .
CDR3aa: CASSESLGPYEQYF
CDR3nt: TGCGCCAGCAGTGAGAGCCTCGGCCCCTACGAGCAGTACTTC

j_gene: TRBJ2-7
abundance: once
v_gene: TRBV29-1
d_gene: .
CDR3aa: CSVLYEQYF
CDR3nt: TGCAGCGTTCTATACGAGCAGTACTTC